These T cell receptor beta chains were read from a single sample in a study of control samples from healthy donors and cancer patients. Only in-frame clones appear in the TCRdb table, and some are missing; sequencing was by immunoSEQ multiplex PCR. The sample contains about 250,000 clones, roughly 87% of which appear only once. The source material was PBMCs. The source is a woman aged 55 to 70 with lung cancer. Both conserved end residues are part of each CDR3. The D gene is left open where the match is weak. Size tells how often a clone was seen (once, few, many) or the class of an expanded clone, and some rows leave it out.

clone size	J gene	V gene	D gene	CDR3 protein	CDR3 DNA
.	TRBJ1-2	TRBV7-8	.	CASSPRTVNYGYTF	TGTGCCAGCAGCCCCCGGACGGTTAACTATGGCTACACCTTC
.	TRBJ2-7	TRBV5-5	.	CASSSRTENEQYF	TGTGCCAGCAGCTCAAGGACAGAGAACGAGCAGTACTTC
.	TRBJ2-3	TRBV2	.	CARRTAGLGTDTQYF	TGTGCCAGGAGGACGGCGGGATTAGGCACAGATACGCAGTATTTT
.	TRBJ2-5	TRBV19	.	CASRGQETQYF	TGTGCCAGTCGCGGCCAAGAGACCCAGTACTTC
.	TRBJ2-2	TRBV19	.	CASSTPLGGGELFF	TGTGCCAGTAGTACTCCCCTTGGGGGCGGGGAGCTGTTTTTT
.	TRBJ1-3	TRBV7-2	.	CASSLIVLGPSSGNTIYF	TGTGCCAGCAGCTTGATAGTTTTGGGGCCCTCCTCTGGAAACACCATATATTTT
.	TRBJ2-7	TRBV5-1	TRBD2	CASSFTRLAGLPVEQYF	TGCGCCAGCAGCTTCACTCGGCTAGCGGGGCTACCGGTGGAGCAGTACTTC
.	TRBJ1-6	TRBV6-6	.	CASSSRGTGDSPLHF	TGTGCCAGCAGTTCCCGAGGGACTGGCGATTCACCCCTCCACTTT
.	TRBJ2-7	TRBV19	TRBD1	CASSRERDSSYEQYF	TGTGCCAGTAGTCGGGAAAGGGACAGCTCCTACGAGCAGTACTTC
.	TRBJ1-6	TRBV5-1	.	CASAGPDYNSPLHF	TGCGCCAGCGCCGGACCGGACTATAATTCACCCCTCCACTTT
.	TRBJ2-1	TRBV27	.	CASSLLEADNEQFF	TGTGCCAGCAGTTTATTGGAAGCGGACAATGAGCAGTTCTTC
.	TRBJ2-1	TRBV11-1	TRBD2	CASSRLSGGGAYEQFF	TGTGCCAGCAGCCGCTTGTCGGGCGGGGGGGCCTATGAGCAGTTCTTC
.	TRBJ2-3	TRBV6-5	TRBD1	CASSPGQGSDTQYF	TGTGCCAGCAGCCCGGGACAGGGCTCAGATACGCAGTATTTT
.	TRBJ1-1	TRBV14	.	CASSPRTRGEAFF	TGTGCCAGCAGCCCGCGGACACGGGGGGAAGCTTTCTTT
once	TRBJ1-1	TRBV2	.	CASSEYMGARAFF	TGTGCCAGCAGTGAGTACATGGGGGCTCGCGCTTTCTTT
.	TRBJ1-5	TRBV27	.	CASSFPNQPQHF	TGTGCCAGCAGTTTCCCTAATCAGCCCCAGCATTTT
.	TRBJ1-2	TRBV5-5	TRBD1	CASSFDRAGGYTF	TGTGCCAGCAGCTTCGACAGGGCGGGTGGCTACACCTTC
.	TRBJ1-3	TRBV20-1	.	CSASDQGSGNTIYF	TGCAGTGCTAGTGATCAGGGGTCCGGAAACACCATATATTTT
few	TRBJ2-5	TRBV5-4	TRBD1	CASSFGTGRETQYF	TGTGCCAGCAGCTTCGGGACAGGGCGGGAGACCCAGTACTTC
.	TRBJ2-1	TRBV5-1	.	CASSLVDSYNEQFF	TGCGCCAGCAGCTTGGTGGACAGTTACAATGAGCAGTTCTTC
.	TRBJ1-4	TRBV2	.	CASSRGDATNEKLFF	TGTGCCAGCTCCCGGGGGGATGCAACTAATGAAAAACTGTTTTTT
.	TRBJ2-6	TRBV3-1/TRBV3-2	.	CASSLTSSGANVLTF	TGTGCCAGCAGCCTTACTAGTTCTGGGGCCAACGTCCTGACTTTC
.	TRBJ2-2	TRBV7-8	.	CASSDYRDYTGELFF	TGTGCCAGCAGCGATTACAGAGATTACACCGGGGAGCTGTTTTTT
.	TRBJ2-5	TRBV27	.	CASRGGQETQYF	TGTGCCAGCAGAGGAGGGCAAGAGACCCAGTACTTC
.	TRBJ1-1	TRBV5-1	.	CASSLFGGRVDTEAFF	TGCGCCAGCAGCTTGTTTGGAGGCAGGGTGGACACTGAAGCTTTCTTT
.	TRBJ2-3	TRBV6-5	.	CASRPPAGTQYF	TGTGCCAGCAGACCACCGGCAGGTACGCAGTATTTT
.	TRBJ2-1	TRBV20-1	.	CSASLFLAGSYNEQFF	TGCAGTGCTAGTTTATTCCTGGCAGGCTCCTACAATGAGCAGTTCTTC
.	TRBJ2-3	TRBV7-6	.	CASRLQGYGTDTQYF	TGTGCCAGCAGGTTACAGGGATACGGCACAGATACGCAGTATTTT
.	TRBJ1-1	TRBV9	.	CASSVVSGSTEAFF	TGTGCCAGCAGCGTAGTGTCCGGGAGCACTGAAGCTTTCTTT
.	TRBJ2-5	TRBV5-1	.	CATRGRSQETQYF	TGCGCCACCAGGGGACGGAGCCAAGAGACCCAGTACTTC
.	TRBJ1-6	TRBV5-4	.	CASSHGTGTLSPLHF	TGTGCCAGCAGCCATGGCACCGGGACGCTTTCACCCCTCCACTTT
.	TRBJ1-3	TRBV6-6	.	CANSSNRASGNTIYF	TGTGCCAACAGCTCCAACAGGGCTTCTGGAAACACCATATATTTT
.	TRBJ1-1	TRBV6-5	TRBD1	CASSYNRGDTEAFF	TGTGCCAGCAGTTACAACAGGGGGGACACTGAAGCTTTCTTT
.	TRBJ2-7	TRBV13	TRBD1	CASSLVAGGNYEQYF	TGTGCCAGCAGCTTAGTCGCAGGGGGCAACTACGAGCAGTACTTC
.	TRBJ2-4	TRBV4-1	TRBD2	CASSQDGAGGDIQYF	TGCGCCAGCAGCCAAGATGGAGCGGGGGGGGACATTCAGTACTTC
.	TRBJ1-2	TRBV27	TRBD1	CASSPSTAGGKYGYTF	TGTGCCAGCAGTCCTTCCACCGCAGGGGGCAAGTATGGCTACACCTTC
.	TRBJ1-4	TRBV18	.	CASSPAGYEKLFF	TGTGCCAGCTCCCCGGCGGGCTACGAAAAACTGTTTTTT
.	TRBJ2-7	TRBV28	TRBD2	CASSFTSGSHEQYF	TGTGCCAGCAGTTTCACTAGCGGGAGCCACGAGCAGTACTTC
few	TRBJ2-7	TRBV6-5	.	CASSPPMNSYEQYF	TGTGCCAGCAGCCCCCCTATGAACTCCTACGAGCAGTACTTC
.	TRBJ2-3	TRBV6-1	TRBD2	CASSGLAGGKTSTDTQYF	TGTGCCAGCAGTGGCCTAGCGGGGGGGAAGACTAGCACAGATACGCAGTATTTT